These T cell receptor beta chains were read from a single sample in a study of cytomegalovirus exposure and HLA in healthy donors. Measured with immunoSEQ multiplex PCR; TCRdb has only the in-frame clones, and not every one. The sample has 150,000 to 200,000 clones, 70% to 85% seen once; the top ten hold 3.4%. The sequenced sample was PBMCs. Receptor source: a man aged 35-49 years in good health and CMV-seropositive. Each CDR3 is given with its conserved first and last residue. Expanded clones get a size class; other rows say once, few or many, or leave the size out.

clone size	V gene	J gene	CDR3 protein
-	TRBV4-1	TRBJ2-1	CASSQDIGTGSNEQFF
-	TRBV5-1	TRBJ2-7	CASSYGGGPGDSYEQYF
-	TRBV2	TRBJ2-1	CASRRDRAPALTSGDNEQFF
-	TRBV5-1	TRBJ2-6	CASSLGSEGVTGANVLTF
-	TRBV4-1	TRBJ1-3	CASSPRFSGNTIYF
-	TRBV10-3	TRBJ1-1	CAISKTGGGPNTEAFF
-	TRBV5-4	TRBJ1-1	CASSTGTWNTEAFF
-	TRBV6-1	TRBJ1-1	CASSEAGMNTEAFF
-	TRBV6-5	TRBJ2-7	CASSDRGSSYEQYF
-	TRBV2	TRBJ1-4	CASSPQGASGEKLFF
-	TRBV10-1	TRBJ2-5	CASSRGGVGETQYF
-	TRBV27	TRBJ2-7	CASSPLAGPSYEQYF
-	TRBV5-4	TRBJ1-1	CASSGQVNTEAFF
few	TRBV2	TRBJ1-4	CASTNRRSREKLFF
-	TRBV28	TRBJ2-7	CASSKTSGDSYEQYF
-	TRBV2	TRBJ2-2	CASSGGLWTGPGELFF
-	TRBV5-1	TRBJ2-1	CASSPASGGHEQFF
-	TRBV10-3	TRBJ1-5	CAISESWLGGTDNQPQHF
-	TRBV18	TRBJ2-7	CASTTGQGPFEQYF
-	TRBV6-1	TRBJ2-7	CASSDRDRGNEQYF
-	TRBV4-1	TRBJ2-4	CASSQGGGRESKNIQYF
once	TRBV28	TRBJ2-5	CASSPVQETQYF
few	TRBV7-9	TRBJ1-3	CASSLEGPSGNTIYF
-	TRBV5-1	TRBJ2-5	CASSGGGKTQYF
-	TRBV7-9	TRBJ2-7	CASSLAQGQSYEQYF
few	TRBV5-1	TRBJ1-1	CASSWTGSNTEAFF
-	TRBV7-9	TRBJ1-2	CASSLGDRDGYGYTF
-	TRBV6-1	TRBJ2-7	CASSPGGYEQYF
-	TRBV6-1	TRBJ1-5	CASSERQLLSNQPQHF
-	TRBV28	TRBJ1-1	CASSSTGVNTEAFF
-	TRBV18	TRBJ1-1	CASSQGGDTEAFF
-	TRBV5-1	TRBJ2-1	CASSLGEGYDEQFF
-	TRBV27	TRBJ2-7	CASSSRVAAKYEQYF
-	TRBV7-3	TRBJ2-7	CASSLLPGTGPYEQYF
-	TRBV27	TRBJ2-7	CASKAGVRVRPYEQYF
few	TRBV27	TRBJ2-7	CASTRLPLPGQETYEQYF
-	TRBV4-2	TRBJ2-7	CASSQDFGRFGYEQYF
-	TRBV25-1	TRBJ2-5	CASSFFLGLKQETQYF
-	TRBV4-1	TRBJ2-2	CASSLRLGTGELFF
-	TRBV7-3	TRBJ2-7	CASSLMGLAGEEQYF